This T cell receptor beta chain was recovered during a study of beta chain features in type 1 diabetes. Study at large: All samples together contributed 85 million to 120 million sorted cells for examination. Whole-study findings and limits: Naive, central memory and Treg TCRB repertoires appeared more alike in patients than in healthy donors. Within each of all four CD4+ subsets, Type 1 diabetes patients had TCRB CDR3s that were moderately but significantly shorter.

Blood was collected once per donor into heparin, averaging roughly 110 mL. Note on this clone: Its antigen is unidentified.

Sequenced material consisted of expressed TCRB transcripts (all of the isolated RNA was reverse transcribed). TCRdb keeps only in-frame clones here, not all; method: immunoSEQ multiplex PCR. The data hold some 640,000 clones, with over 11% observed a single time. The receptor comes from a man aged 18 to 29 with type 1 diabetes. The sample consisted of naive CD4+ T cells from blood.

The CDR3 DNA is TGTGCCAGCAGCACCCCCTTGGCGGGAGGGTACAATGAGCAGTTCTTC. Amino acid sequence: CASSTPLAGGYNEQFF. The chain has TRBV9 and TRBJ2-1; TRBD2 matches 9 bases. The J segment lost 4 bases and the V segment lost 4 bases, leaving 9 bases of the junction unmatched. The CDR3 runs to 16 residues. CDR1 SGDLS and CDR2 YYNGEE come from the germline V gene.